Listed below are T cell receptor beta chains from one sample, sequenced in a study of Tregs in tolerant kidney transplant recipients. TCRdb's copy holds only in-frame clones and misses some; the assay was immunoSEQ multiplex PCR. The repertoire holds fewer than 100,000 clones, roughly 93% seen once, with 0.46% in the top ten. Sequences were derived from CD4+ T cells from blood, sampled before the transplant. Receptors were obtained from a human donor who received a combined kidney and bone marrow transplant. CDR3s include the opening cysteine and the closing phenylalanine or tryptophan. A D gene is named only where the DNA matches it firmly. Only part of the rows carry a size: once, few, many, or a class if the clone is expanded.

TRBV5-4	TRBJ2-7	NA	NA	TGTGCCAGCAGCCCCGGGGACTTAAACTCCTACGAGCAGTACTTC	CASSPGDLNSYEQYF
TRBV19	TRBJ1-1	NA	TRBD1	TGTGCCAGTGATAGGGGGGACAGGGGAACTGAAGCTTTCTTT	CASDRGDRGTEAFF
TRBV5-4	TRBJ2-1	NA	NA	TGTGCCAGCCATATTACGGCAGCGGATGAGCAGTTCTTC	CASHITAADEQFF
TRBV5-1	TRBJ1-3	NA	TRBD1	TGCGCCAGCAGCCCACAGGGGGCTGGAAACACCATATATTTT	CASSPQGAGNTIYF
TRBV7-6	TRBJ1-6	NA	TRBD1	TGTGCCAGCAGTAGGGGACAGGGGAATTCCCCCCTCCACTTT	CASSRGQGNSPLHF
TRBV15	TRBJ2-1	once	NA	TGTGCCACCAGCATTGACACCAATGAGCAGTTCTTC	CATSIDTNEQFF
TRBV7-8	TRBJ1-5	NA	NA	TGTGCCAGCAGCTTCTCAGGCCGCAATCAGCCCCAGCATTTT	CASSFSGRNQPQHF
TRBV18	TRBJ1-1	NA	TRBD1	TGTGCCAGCTCACCCGGACAGGGAATGACGGTTAGTGCTTTCTTT	CASSPGQGMTVSAFF
TRBV14	TRBJ1-2	NA	TRBD1	TGTGCCAGCAGCCAAGATCGACGACAGGGGGCTCATGGCTACACCTTC	CASSQDRRQGAHGYTF
TRBV9	TRBJ2-1	NA	TRBD2	TGTGCCAGCAGCGTAGGAGGCGGGAGGGCCTTCTACAATGAGCAGTTCTTC	CASSVGGGRAFYNEQFF
TRBV7-3	TRBJ1-6	NA	NA	TGTGCCAGCAGCTTACGACATTCCAATTCACCCCTCCACTTT	CASSLRHSNSPLHF
TRBV19	TRBJ1-5	NA	NA	TGTGCCAGTAGTGTGGACATAGACAATCAGCCCCAGCATTTT	CASSVDIDNQPQHF
TRBV7-9	TRBJ1-4	few	NA	TGTGCCAGCAGCTTAATTCAGGCAACTAATGAAAAACTGTTTTTT	CASSLIQATNEKLFF
TRBV5-5	TRBJ2-7	NA	NA	TGTGCCAGCAGCTTGGGTTATGGCGGGGGCCTTTCCTACGAGCAGTACTTC	CASSLGYGGGLSYEQYF
TRBV4-1	TRBJ2-2	NA	TRBD1	TGCGCCAGCAGCCTCCGGGACAGCGCACAATTGAACACCGGGGAGCTGTTTTTT	CASSLRDSAQLNTGELFF